The present TCR beta chain was sequenced within a study of beta chain features in type 1 diabetes. Trimming removed 2 bases at V and 3 bases at J, with 8 bases between. CDR3 length: 12 residues. Germline V gene data show CDR1 as GTSNPN and CDR2 as SVGIG (reference sequence). Per donor, one heparinised blood draw averaged about 110 mL. Expressed TCRB transcripts were sequenced after all isolated RNA was converted to cDNA. The assay was immunoSEQ multiplex PCR, and TCRdb's table has in-frame clones only and misses some. This table holds approximately 470,000 clones, about 30% found once. This clone was counted between two and nine times. Its specificity is unknown. Notes on the study in general: In these data, an HLA type influence on TCRB rearrangement remained unresolved. People with Type 1 diabetes carried modestly yet significantly shorter TCRB CDR3s in all four CD4+ subsets. In cDNA sequencing, cells with high TCR expression could be over-represented.

Sequences were obtained from naive CD4+ T cells from blood. This rearrangement joins TRBV30 to TRBJ2-7; D not resolved. The receptor was derived from a man aged 18 to 35 in good health. In nucleotides, the CDR3 is TGTGCCTGGAGTTGGCCCGACTACGAGCAGTACTTC. Its translation is CAWSWPDYEQYF.